The 30 T cell receptor beta chains below all came from one sample that was sequenced in a study of early T cells in non-severe SARS-CoV-2 infection. In TCRdb, the 5' RACE reads were re-called with MiXCR into one record per CDR3 protein. The sample consists of some 27,000 distinct CDR3 sequences, roughly 5.7% of them appearing once. The sequenced sample was whole blood. The receptors stem from an adult who was a healthcare worker with PCR-confirmed SARS-CoV-2 infection or an uninfected control (not recorded which).

This clonotype was picked up a small number of times. The V call is TRBV5-1, the J call TRBJ1-1, with a weak D call TRBD1 (5 bases). The CDR3 length is 16 residues. Trimming pared 0 bases from V and 1 base from J, leaving 13 bases between. The germline V gene encodes CDR1 SGHRS and CDR2 YFSETQ. CDR3 sequence reads: CASSLGGSTANTEAFF. CDR3 nucleotide sequence: TGCGCCAGCAGCTTGGGGGGCTCGACAGCGAACACTGAAGCTTTCTTT.

This chain joins TRBV19 and TRBJ2-7, with 7 bases matching TRBD1. Germline lookup yields CDR1 LNHDA and CDR2 SQIVND (reference sequence). V lost 1 base, J lost 3 bases, and 3 bases stayed unmatched. The CDR3 consists of 14 residues. The CDR3 here is CASSIVAGGYEQYF. The DNA of the CDR3 is TGTGCCAGTAGTATAGTGGCAGGGGGCTACGAGCAGTACTTC. Full variable domain (outside the CDR3, taken from reference TRBV19 and TRBJ2-7): DGGITQSPKYLFRKEGQNVTLSCEQNLNHDAMYWYRQDPGQGLRLIYYSQIVNDFQKGDIAEGYSVSREKKESFPLTVTSAQKNPTAFYLCASSIVAGGYEQYFGPGTRLTVT.

The sample holds many counts of this clonotype. The rearrangement links TRBV20-1 to TRBJ2-3; D remains unclear. The CDR3 has 13 residues. Trimming cost V 0 bases and J 5 bases, with 9 bases left between them. CDR1 and CDR2 from the germline V gene are DFQATT and SNEGSKA (reference sequence). The chain's CDR3 is CSARDRQVDTQYF. As DNA, the CDR3 is TGCAGTGCTAGAGATCGGCAGGTAGATACGCAGTATTTT.

This clonotype has only one observation. V usage is TRBV6-6 and J usage is TRBJ2-2, with D unclear. The CDR3 is 14 amino acids. From germline, CDR1 is MNHNY and CDR2 SVGAGI (reference sequence). Trimming cost V 8 bases and J 7 bases, with 17 bases left between them. CDR3 sequence (DNA): TGTGCCAGCTCGGGTAACGGTGGCATCGGGGAGCTGTTTTTT. It is translated as CASSGNGGIGELFF.

Ten or more counts support this clonotype. The V call is TRBV7-2, the J call TRBJ1-1; 8 bases agree with TRBD1. Per germline, CDR1 SGHTA and CDR2 FQGNSA. This CDR3 has 16 amino acids. The V and J ends lost 4 bases and 6 bases, in that order; junction bases with no gene match: 13. The chain's CDR3 is CASSSPFDRGRAEAFF. CDR3 bases: TGTGCCAGCAGCTCACCATTTGACAGGGGTCGGGCTGAAGCTTTCTTT.

This clonotype was counted at least ten times. The rearrangement uses TRBV6-6 and TRBJ2-7, with a possible D match to TRBD2 (6 bases). V was trimmed by 4 bases and J by 1 base, leaving 11 bases between them. This CDR3 region has 14 residues. Germline CDR1 reads MNHNY; CDR2 reads SVGAGI (reference sequence). This chain's CDR3 is CASSSPTSSYEQYF. The CDR3 region has the DNA TGTGCCAGCAGTTCCCCGACTAGTTCCTACGAGCAGTACTTC.

This clonotype was detected ten times or more. The chain uses TRBV7-8 and TRBJ2-2; 8 bases are shared with TRBD2. The CDR3 is made up of 15 amino acids. V shed 3 bases, J shed 3 bases, and the junction held 3 bases outside the gene matches. The germline CDR1 and CDR2 sequences are SGHVS and FQNEAQ. The CDR3 region is CASSFSGTHTGELFF. The CDR3 DNA follows: TGTGCCAGCAGCTTTAGCGGGACTCACACCGGGGAGCTGTTTTTT.

This clonotype was seen repeatedly, ten times or more. The CDR3: CASSSDGGETQYF. The DNA of the CDR3 is TGTGCCAGCAGTTCGGACGGCGGGGAGACCCAGTACTTC. The chain combines TRBV12-3 or TRBV12-4 with TRBJ2-5, with D possibly being TRBD2 (5 bases). Trimming removed 4 bases at V and 5 bases at J, with 11 bases between. This CDR3 region has 13 residues.

This clonotype was found many times. The V gene is TRBV7-6, the J gene TRBJ2-2; 9 bases match TRBD2. CDR3 length: 17 amino acids. J gave up 6 bases and V 2 bases, and 10 bases lay outside the gene matches. Germline V gene lookup returns CDR1 SGHVS and CDR2 FNYEAQ. CDR3: CASSLWQRGVQPGELFF. The CDR3 DNA reads as TGTGCCAGCAGCTTATGGCAGCGGGGGGTACAACCCGGGGAGCTGTTTTTT.

At least ten counts were recorded for this clonotype. The chain links TRBV20-1 to TRBJ2-1; 9 positions match TRBD2. CDR1 is DFQATT, CDR2 SNEGSKA, per germline (reference sequence). CDR3 length: 16 amino acids. Germline trimming cut 4 bases from V and 5 bases from J; bases unmatched to any gene: 12. CDR3 nucleotide sequence: TGCAGTGCTAACGACAGAGCGGGGGGAGGCAACAATGAGCAGTTCTTC. This translates into CSANDRAGGGNNEQFF.

In this sample, this clonotype turned up many times. The chain joins TRBV19 to TRBJ2-7; D gene ambiguous. The ends were cut back, 0 bases at V and 2 bases at J, with 11 bases in the middle. Germline-derived CDR1 and CDR2 are LNHDA and SQIVND (reference sequence). The length of the CDR3 is 15 residues. The CDR3 sequence: CASSIDRVATYEQYF. The CDR3, as DNA: TGTGCCAGTAGTATAGATCGGGTGGCGACCTACGAGCAGTACTTC.

At least ten counts were recorded for this clonotype. The chain recombines TRBV4-3 with TRBJ1-6; D possibly corresponds to TRBD1 (5 bases). CDR3 length: 18 amino acids. The ends were cut back, 2 bases at V and 9 bases at J, with 23 bases in the middle. The germline CDR1 and CDR2 sequences are LGHNA and YSLEER. The CDR3 is CASSQYDPGNALSSPLHF. DNA for the CDR3: TGCGCCAGCAGCCAATACGATCCAGGGAACGCCCTGAGTTCACCCCTCCACTTT.

This clonotype came up many times. V usage is TRBV12-3 or TRBV12-4 and J usage is TRBJ1-5; D might be TRBD1 (5 bases). The CDR3 runs to 14 residues. V was shortened by 1 base and J by 7 bases, with 11 bases between the two germline ends. This chain's CDR3 is CASSLGWGVQPQHF. Here the CDR3 DNA reads TGTGCCAGCAGTTTAGGGTGGGGGGTCCAGCCCCAGCATTTT.

This clonotype turned up a few times. The V and J genes are TRBV19 and TRBJ2-3, with D tentatively TRBD1 (5 bases). CDR3 length equals 16 residues. The V gene's germline CDR1 is LNHDA and CDR2 SQIVND (reference sequence). The ends were cut back, 2 bases at V and 6 bases at J, with 18 bases in the middle. CDR3 residues: CASSISPVGRSDTQYF. DNA of the CDR3: TGTGCCAGTAGTATATCCCCAGTGGGGCGATCGGATACGCAGTATTTT.

This clonotype was seen at least ten times. The chain has TRBV6-6 and TRBJ1-2; D unclear. This CDR3 spans 13 amino acids. Germline V gene sequence: CDR1 MNHNY, CDR2 SVGAGI (reference sequence). V shed 5 bases and J shed 2 bases, with 9 bases lying between them. The CDR3 loop is CASSPGMNYGYTF. CDR3 bases: TGTGCCAGCAGTCCCGGGATGAACTATGGCTACACCTTC.

This clonotype was counted at least ten times. The genes are TRBV4-1 and TRBJ1-5; 8 bases match TRBD1. The CDR3 has 15 residues. J lost 7 bases, V lost 5 bases, and 10 bases had no gene match. Per germline, CDR1 MGHRA and CDR2 YSYEKL. CDR3 sequence reads: CASSSYRGVGQPQHF. In nucleotides, the CDR3 is TGCGCCAGCAGCAGCTACAGGGGGGTGGGCCAGCCCCAGCATTTT.

This clonotype has at least ten counts. The gene calls are TRBV19 and TRBJ1-4; D might be TRBD1 (5 bases). The CDR3 is 15 residues long. V was shortened by 4 bases and J by 2 bases, with 11 bases between the two germline ends. Germline values: CDR1 LNHDA, CDR2 SQIVND (reference sequence). The CDR3 region is CASSTGRGTNEKLFF. The DNA for the CDR3 is TGTGCCAGTAGTACCGGAAGGGGTACTAATGAAAAACTGTTTTTT.

As for this clonotype: This may be a read error, as it is one base from a much larger clone. The chain links TRBV18 to TRBJ2-1; 7 nucleotides agree with TRBD1. The length of the CDR3 is 15 residues. Germline V CDR1 and CDR2: KGHSH, LQKENI. V gave up 6 bases and J gave up 6 bases; unmatched junction bases: 11. The CDR3 DNA reads as TGTGCCAGCTCCGTAGGACAGGAGTCTTTCAATGAGCAGTTCTTC. Its translation: CASSVGQESFNEQFF. Together with reference TRBV18 and TRBJ2-1, the CDR3 gives the full variable domain: NAGVMQNPRHLVRRRGQEARLRCSPMKGHSHVYWYRQLPEEGLKFMVYLQKENIIDESGMPKERFSAEFPKEGPSILRIQQVVRGDSAAYFCASSVGQESFNEQFFGPGTRLTVL.

This clonotype was seen repeatedly, ten times or more. The chain couples TRBV12-3 or TRBV12-4 to TRBJ1-1; tentative D call: TRBD1 (5 bases). Trimming shortened V by 6 bases and J by 4 bases, and 12 bases separated the two germline ends. This CDR3 is built from 13 residues. The CDR3 DNA follows: TGTGCCAGCAGGTACCGGGACCGCACTGAAGCTTTCTTT. Translating it yields CASRYRDRTEAFF.

The chain links TRBV11-2 to TRBJ2-7; D might be TRBD1 (5 bases). Germline-derived CDR1 and CDR2 are SGHAT and FQNNGV. V dropped 1 base and J dropped 6 bases, with 19 bases sitting between them. CDR3 length: 16 residues. The CDR3 reads CASSLGTGQGSLEQYF. For the CDR3, the DNA is TGTGCCAGCAGCTTAGGCACTGGTCAGGGTAGCCTCGAGCAGTACTTC.

Ten or more counts support this clonotype. The V and J genes are TRBV7-9 and TRBJ1-3; D is unclear. The ends were cut back, 7 bases at V and 0 bases at J, with 10 bases in the middle. CDR1 and CDR2 from the germline V gene are SEHNR and FQNEAQ (reference sequence). The CDR3 runs to 14 residues. CDR3 loop: CASKDVSSGNTIYF. CDR3 nucleotide sequence: TGTGCCAGCAAGGACGTCAGCTCTGGAAACACCATATATTTT.

This clonotype has a handful of counts. This chain uses TRBV11-3 with TRBJ2-1; either TRBD1 or TRBD2 may supply D (6 bases each). Trimming cost V 5 bases and J 9 bases, with 14 bases left between them. There are 13 residues in the CDR3. Germline V gives CDR1 SGHNT, CDR2 YENEEA. The CDR3 reads CASSGTRGREQFF. The CDR3 region has the DNA TGTGCCAGCAGCGGGACCCGGGGGCGTGAGCAGTTCTTC. The whole variable domain, filled in from reference TRBV11-3 and TRBJ2-1, reads EAGVVQSPRYKIIEKKQPVAFWCNPISGHNTLYWYLQNLGQGPELLIRYENEEAVDDSQLPKDRFSAERLKGVDSTLKIQPAELGDSAVYLCASSGTRGREQFFGPGTRLTVL.

This clonotype was observed at least ten times. The chain uses TRBV12-3 or TRBV12-4 and TRBJ1-5, with D possibly TRBD1 on 5 matching bases. This CDR3 has 14 residues. V was trimmed by 1 base and J by 4 bases, leaving 8 bases between them. CDR3 nucleotide sequence: TGTGCCAGCAGTTTAGGGGGGTGGAATCAGCCCCAGCATTTT. It translates to CASSLGGWNQPQHF.

This clonotype was counted many times. The chain carries TRBV3-1 and TRBJ1-1; TRBD1 aligns across 11 bases. CDR1 is LGHDT and CDR2 is YNNKEL in the germline V gene (reference sequence). The J segment lost 4 bases and the V segment lost 0 bases, leaving 10 bases of the junction unmatched. This CDR3 contains 18 residues. The CDR3 is CASSQDIRTGGGGTEAFF. The CDR3 DNA sequence: TGTGCCAGCAGCCAAGATATTCGGACAGGGGGCGGTGGCACTGAAGCTTTCTTT.

This clonotype turned up a few times. V usage is TRBV5-6 and J usage is TRBJ2-5; a weak D match, TRBD1 (5 bases). Germline CDR1 is SGHDT and CDR2 is YYEEEE. Between the trimmed V and J ends, which lost 2 bases and 9 bases, there was a span of 8 bases. The CDR3 is made up of 11 amino acids. CDR3 amino acids: CASSFGRAQYF. As DNA, the CDR3 is TGTGCCAGCAGCTTCGGCAGGGCCCAGTACTTC.

For the CDR3, the DNA is TGTGCCGCGGGAGGGCAGGGGGCTTCCGAGCAGTACTTC. Translated, it gives CAAGGQGASEQYF. This chain links TRBV28 with TRBJ2-7, with TRBD2 as a possible D gene (9 bases). V lost 11 bases and J 6 bases, leaving 20 bases between the germline ends. Germline CDR1 is MDHEN and CDR2 is SYDVKM. CDR3 length equals 13 residues.

This clonotype has ten or more counts. The chain recombines TRBV7-9 with TRBJ2-1; TRBD2 matches 11 bases. J lost 10 bases, V lost 4 bases, and 6 bases had no gene match. This CDR3 comprises 14 residues. Looked up from germline, CDR1 is SEHNR and CDR2 is FQNEAQ (reference sequence). Written as DNA, the CDR3 is TGTGCCAGCAGCTATTTAGCGGGGGGGCGAGAGCAGTTCTTC. This sequence encodes CASSYLAGGREQFF.

V gene TRBV7-8 combines with J gene TRBJ2-7; D tentatively fits TRBD1 or TRBD2 (6 bases each). V lost 2 bases, J lost 2 bases, and 19 bases lay in between. The CDR3 runs to 17 residues. The V gene's germline CDR1 is SGHVS and CDR2 FQNEAQ. The CDR3: CASSLRVAGTTTYEQYF. The DNA of the CDR3 is TGTGCCAGCAGCTTAAGGGTGGCGGGGACAACTACCTACGAGCAGTACTTC.

The table lists this clonotype with many counts. The rearrangement links TRBV12-3 or TRBV12-4 to TRBJ2-3; D is undetermined. Trimming left V 6 bases short and J 8 bases short, with 9 bases between. This CDR3 spans 11 amino acids. CDR3 protein: CASSPTSTQYF. The CDR3 DNA reads as TGTGCCAGCAGCCCCACGAGTACGCAGTATTTT.

The chain couples TRBV6-1 to TRBJ1-2, with D tentatively TRBD1 (6 bases). The CDR3 consists of 13 residues. CDR1 is MNHNS, CDR2 SASEGT, per germline. The V and J ends lost 5 bases and 8 bases respectively, with 15 bases between them. The chain's CDR3 is CASSPDSLSGYTF. DNA for the CDR3: TGTGCCAGCAGTCCGGACAGCCTATCAGGCTACACCTTC.